One sample yielded the 23 T cell receptor beta chains listed below, sequenced in a study of graft-versus-host responses after intestinal transplantation. Only in-frame clones appear in the TCRdb table, and some are missing; sequencing was by immunoSEQ multiplex PCR. This sample carries around 120,000 clones, roughly 95% of them seen once, and the ten largest clones take 3% to 3.5%. No antigens are known for them. The input for sequencing was unstimulated CD8+ T cells sorted from spleen or lymph node cells, taken before intestinal transplant. The receptors here all came from a human donor who received an intestinal transplant.

CDR3 bases: TGTGCCAGCAGCGGACGGACAGGTCTGAGCTCCTACGAGCAGTACTTC. This sequence encodes CASSGRTGLSSYEQYF. The chain links TRBV13 to TRBJ2-7, with 7 bases fitting TRBD1. V was clipped by 5 bases and J by 0 bases; unmatched bases: 10. Germline V gene data show CDR1 as PRHDT and CDR2 as FYEKMQ (reference sequence). This CDR3 spans 16 amino acids.

V and J are TRBV9 and TRBJ2-2; 8 bases match TRBD2. This CDR3 has 15 residues. Germline V CDR1 and CDR2: SGDLS, YYNGEE. Losses at the gene ends were 0 bases for V and 6 bases for J; bases not matched to a gene: 4. This CDR3 reads CASSVAAGLAGELFF. The CDR3 DNA reads as TGTGCCAGCAGCGTAGCGGCGGGACTAGCCGGGGAGCTGTTTTTT.

V is TRBV27 and J is TRBJ1-1, with 11 bases fitting TRBD1. With 3 bases clipped from V and 1 base from J, the junction kept 7 bases outside the gene matches. There are 17 residues in the CDR3. Per germline, CDR1 MNHEY and CDR2 SMNVEV (reference sequence). CDR3 sequence reads: CASSLRTGGFRNTEAFF. Written as DNA, the CDR3 is TGTGCCAGCAGTTTGCGGACAGGGGGCTTTCGGAACACTGAAGCTTTCTTT.

This clone was counted once. The chain employs TRBV9 and TRBJ2-7, with D perhaps matching TRBD1 (6 bases). The CDR3 contains 15 residues. Germline CDR1 reads SGDLS; CDR2 reads YYNGEE. The germline V and J ends were trimmed by 4 bases and 0 bases, with 14 bases remaining between them. The CDR3 sequence is CASSPGTSLSYEQYF. CDR3 nucleotide sequence: TGTGCCAGCAGCCCTGGGACATCTCTCTCCTACGAGCAGTACTTC.

The chain carries TRBV4-1 and TRBJ2-5, with D possibly TRBD2 on 6 matching bases. The end of the DNA fits TRBJ2-7 better, so the J call may be wrong. The CDR3 contains 17 residues. Germline V gene data show CDR1 as MGHRA and CDR2 as YSYEKL. This chain's CDR3 is CASSQGETGTGAYEQYF. The CDR3 nucleotides read TGCGCCAGCAGCCAAGGGGAGACCGGGACGGGGGCCTACGAGCAGTACTTC.

This clone was detected only once. The junction departs from germline at one end; a sequencing error may be responsible. The chain joins TRBV27 to TRBJ2-5, with D unresolved. Germline V gene data show CDR1 as MNHEY and CDR2 as SMNVEV (reference sequence). There are 12 residues in the CDR3. Written as DNA, the CDR3 is TGTGCCAGCAGAATCAACCAGGAGACCCAGTACTTC. Translated, it gives CASRINQETQYF.

J is TRBJ1-5 and V is TRBV30; no clear D. The germline gives CDR1 GTSNPN, CDR2 SVGIG (reference sequence). CDR3 length: 14 residues. The V end lost 4 bases, the J end lost 0 bases, and 10 bases lay between the germline ends. CDR3 sequence: CAWTGLGSNQPQHF. The CDR3, as DNA: TGTGCCTGGACGGGGTTGGGTAGCAATCAGCCCCAGCATTTT. The whole variable domain, remainder taken from reference TRBV30 and TRBJ1-5, is SQTIHQWPATLVQPVGSPLSLECTVEGTSNPNLYWYRQAAGRGLQLLFYSVGIGQISSEVPQNLSASRPQDRQFILSSKKLLLSDSGFYLCAWTGLGSNQPQHFGDGTRLSIL.

The rearrangement joins TRBV6-4 to TRBJ1-2; unclear D gene. The V end lost 4 bases, the J end lost 0 bases, and 12 bases lay between the germline ends. The germline CDR1 and CDR2 sequences are MRHNA and SNTAGT. The CDR3 consists of 15 residues. CDR3 protein: CASSVDLGANYGYTF. CDR3 DNA: TGTGCCAGCAGTGTTGACCTTGGGGCTAACTATGGCTACACCTTC.

The genes are TRBV9 and TRBJ2-2, with 10 bases identical to TRBD2. CDR1 is SGDLS and CDR2 is YYNGEE in the germline V gene. J lost 3 bases, V lost 0 bases, and 5 bases had no gene match. The CDR3 is made up of 17 amino acids. The CDR3 spells CASSVDRLAGDTGELFF. Here the CDR3 DNA reads TGTGCCAGCAGCGTAGATCGTCTAGCGGGGGACACCGGGGAGCTGTTTTTT.

The V gene is TRBV7-8, the J gene TRBJ2-1; 9 positions match TRBD2. The CDR3 has 14 residues. Per the germline V gene, CDR1 is SGHVS and CDR2 is FQNEAQ. Trimming cost V 3 bases and J 8 bases; bases outside gene matches: 5. The CDR3: CASSLGSGSYEQFF. CDR3 DNA: TGTGCCAGCAGCTTGGGTAGCGGGAGCTATGAGCAGTTCTTC.

The chain joins TRBV7-9 to TRBJ1-4, with 8 bases fitting TRBD1. The J segment lost 3 bases and the V segment lost 4 bases, leaving 4 bases of the junction unmatched. The germline V gene encodes CDR1 SEHNR and CDR2 FQNEAQ (reference sequence). This CDR3 spans 15 amino acids. CDR3 protein: CASSYQGAANEKLFF. The DNA of the CDR3 is TGTGCCAGCAGCTACCAGGGGGCGGCTAATGAAAAACTGTTTTTT.

The chain is built from TRBV4-1 and TRBJ2-7; D unresolved. CDR3 size: 14 residues. V was cut by 5 bases and J by 2 bases, with 13 bases left in between. CDR1 and CDR2 from the germline V gene are MGHRA and YSYEKL. The CDR3 DNA follows: TGCGCCAGCAGCGACGACGGTGGGGCCTACGAGCAGTACTTC. It encodes CASSDDGGAYEQYF.

This chain uses TRBV7-9 with TRBJ1-2; D call uncertain. The CDR3 extends over 14 amino acids. Germline CDR1 is SEHNR and CDR2 is FQNEAQ (reference sequence). The V and J ends lost 4 bases and 10 bases respectively, with 19 bases between them. The CDR3 loop is CASSSWAAGSDYTF. CDR3 nucleotide sequence: TGTGCCAGCAGCTCGTGGGCAGCGGGATCAGACTACACCTTC.

The gene calls are TRBV2 and TRBJ1-5; D is unresolved. Germline V gene lookup returns CDR1 SNHLY and CDR2 FYNNEI. The CDR3 totals 15 residues. Trimming took 3 bases from V and 0 from J, leaving 9 bases between them. CDR3 coding DNA: TGTGCCAGCAGTGAGAAACGGTATAGCAATCAGCCCCAGCATTTT. Its translation: CASSEKRYSNQPQHF. Full variable domain (rest looked up from reference TRBV2 and TRBJ1-5): EPEVTQTPSHQVTQMGQEVILRCVPISNHLYFYWYRQILGQKVEFLVSFYNNEISEKSEIFDDQFSVERPDGSNFTLKIRSTKLEDSAMYFCASSEKRYSNQPQHFGDGTRLSIL.

This chain joins TRBV7-6 and TRBJ2-1, with TRBD1 identical over 7 bases. The V gene end was trimmed by 4 bases and the J gene end by 2 bases; junction bases not matched to a gene: 5. The CDR3 sequence is 15 residues long. The germline CDR1 and CDR2 sequences are SGHVS and FNYEAQ. CDR3 residues: CASSSGQDAYNEQFF. CDR3 nucleotides: TGTGCCAGCAGCTCAGGACAGGACGCCTACAATGAGCAGTTCTTC.

The rearrangement uses TRBV28 and TRBJ2-1; perhaps TRBD2 as D (5 bases). The CDR3 length is 15 residues. The germline V gene has CDR1 MDHEN and CDR2 SYDVKM. Trimming removed 5 bases from V and 1 base from J, with 12 bases in between. CDR3 loop: CASSELVGSYNEQFF. The CDR3, as DNA: TGTGCCAGCAGTGAACTAGTTGGTTCCTACAATGAGCAGTTCTTC.

The gene calls are TRBV18 and TRBJ1-5; 11 bases are shared with TRBD1. The trim removed 4 bases at V and 7 bases at J, leaving 9 bases unmatched. This CDR3 contains 16 residues. Germline-derived CDR1 and CDR2 are KGHSH and LQKENI. CDR3 in DNA: TGTGCCAGCTCACGGGACAGGGGGGCTGGTGGGCAGCCCCAGCATTTT. Translating it yields CASSRDRGAGGQPQHF.

This clone was seen a handful of times. This chain links TRBV6-5 with TRBJ1-2; weak D call: TRBD1 (5 bases). Germline lookup yields CDR1 MNHEY and CDR2 SVGAGI. The CDR3 is made up of 14 amino acids. Between the trimmed V and J ends, which lost 2 bases and 5 bases, there was a span of 12 bases. CDR3 residues: CASSYRPGGYGYTF. CDR3 DNA sequence: TGTGCCAGCAGTTACAGGCCGGGGGGTTATGGCTACACCTTC.

The chain links TRBV11-2 to TRBJ1-1, with D possibly TRBD1 on 6 matching bases. Germline lookup yields CDR1 SGHAT and CDR2 FQNNGV. V was clipped by 0 bases and J by 0 bases, with 8 bases between them. The CDR3 runs to 15 residues. CDR3 DNA sequence: TGTGCCAGCAGCTTAGATCAGGGGATGAACACTGAAGCTTTCTTT. It codes for CASSLDQGMNTEAFF.

The chain recombines TRBV28 with TRBJ2-7, with D uncertain. This CDR3 contains 18 residues. V gave up 5 bases and J gave up 0 bases, with 23 bases separating them. Per the germline V gene, CDR1 is MDHEN and CDR2 is SYDVKM. This chain's CDR3 is CASSPPPGRIQSSYEQYF. CDR3 bases: TGTGCCAGCAGTCCCCCCCCTGGGCGGATTCAAAGCTCCTACGAGCAGTACTTC.

V is TRBV27 and J is TRBJ2-1, with 10 bases lining up with TRBD1. Germline V CDR1 and CDR2: MNHEY, SMNVEV (reference sequence). The CDR3 consists of 17 residues. V was pared by 6 bases and J by 4 bases, with 12 bases of the junction left unmatched. For the CDR3, the DNA is TGTGCCAGCAGAGCTACCGGGACAGGGGAAATGTACAATGAGCAGTTCTTC. Amino acids: CASRATGTGEMYNEQFF.

The chain carries TRBV7-2 and TRBJ2-1, with D perhaps matching TRBD2 (6 bases). CDR1 and CDR2 (germline): SGHTA, FQGNSA. The CDR3 loop spans 14 amino acids. Trimming removed 3 bases at V and 10 bases at J, with 16 bases between. CDR3 sequence: CASSLERATPEQFF. CDR3 bases: TGTGCCAGCAGCTTGGAGCGGGCGACACCCGAGCAGTTCTTC.

The rearrangement links TRBV10-2 to TRBJ1-1; D remains unclear. Per germline, CDR1 WSHSY and CDR2 SAAADI. The CDR3 length is 14 residues. Deletions cut 3 bases from V and 3 bases from J, with 11 bases between. The CDR3 DNA reads TGCGCCAGCAGTGATATAACGTGGGACACTGAAGCTTTCTTT. It codes for CASSDITWDTEAFF.